The subject of this entry is one TCR beta chain. The antigen remains unidentified. It was at deep level that the assay was run. Unsorted PBMC DNA underwent sequencing on ten immunoSEQ deep assay plates. The method was immunoSEQ multiplex PCR; TCRdb's version includes in-frame clones alone and lacks a portion of them. This sample yields about 470,000 clones, of which around 79% are seen a single time; less than 15% belongs to the top ten. For unsorted samples, genomic DNA was extracted from tens of millions of PBMCs. This specimen belongs to a study of shared clonotypes between healthy human individuals. Study-level findings and limits: Only blood was sampled, and tissue TCR repertoires likely differ from blood ones.

Sequenced input: PBMCs. The TCR originated in a woman between 40 and 55 years old in good health. Some clones in this sample may be carry-over from other donors' samples.

The CDR3 sequence is CASSFWASQETQYF. CDR3 coding DNA: TGTGCCAGCAGCTTTTGGGCCAGCCAAGAGACCCAGTACTTC. V and J are TRBV5-5 and TRBJ2-5; D is unresolved. CDR1 is SGHKS and CDR2 is YYEKEE in the germline V gene (reference sequence). The CDR3 runs 14 residues. V was shortened by 2 bases and J by 1 base, with 9 bases between the two germline ends.